The clone carrying this TCR beta chain was observed many times. Its antigen is unknown. After constant-region reverse-primer amplification, full-length variable regions underwent semi-nested PCR with Nested Universal Primer A. Using its own MiXCR run on the 5' RACE reads, TCRdb lists one record per CDR3 protein. The sample consists of 50,000 to 75,000 distinct CDR3 sequences, 20% to 25% of them appearing once. Study results and caveats: Tumor memory CD4+ T cell TCR gene usage clustered with blood and lymph node memory CD4+ cells and lymph node naive CD4+ cells. The larger-cohort validation was restricted to a single TCR beta V-J rearrangement rather than whole repertoires.

CD4+CD45RO+CD25- cells were isolated as memory CD4+ T cells. This clonotype originated in a female donor with breast cancer. The sequenced sample consisted of memory CD4+ T cells sorted from a lymph node. Subset denoted: memory CD4+ T cells, CD4+CD45RO+CD25-.

CDR3: CASSGTVNTEAFF. The DNA for the CDR3 is TGCGCCAGCAGTGGTACCGTGAACACTGAAGCTTTCTTT. This chain uses TRBV5-1 with TRBJ1-1; D unresolved. The CDR3 extends over 13 amino acids. Trimming removed 5 bases from V and 0 bases from J, with 8 bases in between. The germline CDR1 and CDR2 sequences are SGHRS and YFSETQ.